This TCR beta chain came from a study of naive and memory T cell subsets. Treatment: skin biopsy from PPD injection site in Mantoux-positive individual. TCR cDNA received a 3' ligated oligonucleotide that carried a UMI. Four PCR rounds used nested alpha and beta constant region primers plus the SP2 primer. In TCRdb, the UMI-ligation and nested PCR reads were re-called with MiXCR into one record per CDR3 protein. The sample carries under 25,000 distinct CDR3 sequences, approximately 6% recorded once. V gave up 5 bases and J gave up 1 base, with 11 bases separating them. Looked up from germline, CDR1 is LNHNV and CDR2 is YYDKDF (reference sequence). This CDR3 spans 14 amino acids. This clonotype was recorded at least ten times.

This clonotype was sampled from an adult in good health. The specimen comprised skin, sampled from a tuberculin skin test site. The rearrangement uses TRBV15 and TRBJ1-1; D is unclear. This CDR3 is CATSPPNENTEAFF. In nucleotides, the CDR3 is TGTGCCACCAGCCCCCCTAACGAGAACACTGAAGCTTTCTTT.